Below, one T cell receptor (beta chain) is given with its context. No antigen is known for it. Germline CDR1 is SGHNT and CDR2 is YYREEE (reference sequence). This CDR3 has 15 amino acids. V was pared by 3 bases and J by 13 bases, with 23 bases between. These data are taken from a study of T cell clones after liver transplantation. Study summary: Pre-transplant mixed lymphocyte reactions yielded third-party-reactive TCRbeta sequences as comparators for graft-donor-reactive sequences. Three of eight recipients were HCV-positive; others had non-autoimmune, non-viral indications.

Profiled with immunoSEQ multiplex PCR; TCRdb holds only in-frame clones, not every one. Among tens of thousands of clones listed, 86% were seen once. The study, taken as a whole, reports: Circulating graft-donor-reactive CD4 TCRbeta sequences fell significantly post-transplant in most of the 8 subjects. In a couple of subjects, few donor cells limited the measurable donor-reactive repertoire.

The sample was CD8+ T cells from blood, taken 12 months after liver transplant. The V and J genes are TRBV5-4 and TRBJ2-1; weak D call: TRBD2 (6 bases). The TCR comes from a human patient who received a liver transplant. Some of the T cells may derive from the graft donor. DNA of the CDR3: TGTGCCAGCAGCTCAACCCCGCCGGACTACCCCGCCCAGTTCTTC. Encoded protein: CASSSTPPDYPAQFF.